The rows below give T cell receptor beta chains drawn from one sample of a study of T cell responses to AZD1222 COVID-19 vaccine. The protocol was immunoSEQ multiplex PCR, while the TCRdb copy is restricted to in-frame clones and leaves out a portion. The sample records more than 110,000 clones, approximately 89% being singletons. Sequenced material: peripheral blood, taken on day 0 of AZD1222 vaccination. The origin of the receptors is an adult in good health. Both conserved end residues are part of each CDR3. Fields, in order: J gene, clone size, V gene, CDR3 protein. Only part of the rows carry a size: once, few, many, or a class if the clone is expanded.

>TRBJ1-2|once|TRBV19
CASSKSAGTNYGYTF
>TRBJ1-6|NA|TRBV19
CASSIQSSPLHF
>TRBJ2-3|NA|TRBV28
CASRAVAGFQDTQYF
>TRBJ2-3|NA|TRBV7-9
CASSLGGTGQYF
>TRBJ2-1|NA|TRBV5-4
CASSLYGQGVHEQFF
>TRBJ1-1|NA|TRBV18
CASSITGVMNTEAFF
>TRBJ2-7|few|TRBV5-1
CASSPATGLYEQYF
>TRBJ2-7|NA|TRBV15
CATSRGLEQYF
>TRBJ1-3|NA|TRBV12-5
CASGLVLAAGGFGNTIYF
>TRBJ1-5|few|TRBV7-4
CASSRRGTEPYSNQPQHF
>TRBJ2-1|NA|TRBV3-1/TRBV3-2
CASSPPGRGGYNEQFF
>TRBJ1-2|once|TRBV11-3
CASSPTPIHANYGYTF
>TRBJ1-1|NA|TRBV6-5
CASRQVAGTEAFF
>TRBJ1-6|NA|TRBV5-1
CASSHSQGNNSPLHF
>TRBJ1-1|NA|TRBV11-3
CASSPGDRYTEAFF
>TRBJ2-1|NA|TRBV3-1/TRBV3-2
CASSQGGLGSYNEQFF
>TRBJ2-7|NA|TRBV27
CASISPSDTRYEQYF
>TRBJ2-1|NA|TRBV11-2
CASNPGLAGGEQFF
>TRBJ2-7|NA|TRBV14
CASRGLSYEQYF
>TRBJ1-3|NA|TRBV29-1
CSVARDIGNTIYF
>TRBJ1-2|few|TRBV7-2
CASSPGGIGANYGYTF
>TRBJ1-2|NA|TRBV5-4
CASSNTGAFNYGYTF
>TRBJ1-2|NA|TRBV10-3
CAIWDRVRSPGYTF
>TRBJ2-1|NA|TRBV11-3
CASSPRWGSGSFNEQFF
>TRBJ1-6|once|TRBV30
CAWSPTAYRIYNSPLHF
>TRBJ2-2|NA|TRBV12-3/TRBV12-4
CASSSTGTGELFF
>TRBJ2-5|once|TRBV11-2
CASSPRRRGETQYF
>TRBJ2-7|NA|TRBV13
CASSLGLLVKDEQYF
>TRBJ2-7|once|TRBV18
CASSPGTTNYEQYF
>TRBJ1-2|NA|TRBV15
CATSRDVGVRDYGYTF
>TRBJ1-1|NA|TRBV29-1
CSVEDTLNTEAFF
>TRBJ2-1|NA|TRBV11-1
CASSRTSGRFDEQFF
>TRBJ2-7|NA|TRBV29-1
CSVGTGSSYEQYF
>TRBJ1-1|NA|TRBV28
CASYNFSMNTEAFF
>TRBJ2-7|few|TRBV7-9
CASSLGDRYEQYF
>TRBJ2-7|NA|TRBV19
CASSIGGGSLIYEQYF
>TRBJ2-3|NA|TRBV7-3
CASSLGLGPDTQYF
>TRBJ2-1|NA|TRBV24-1
CATSDFALGEQFF
>TRBJ2-7|NA|TRBV12-5
CASGLVTGTGPYEQYF
>TRBJ2-3|NA|TRBV24-1
CATSDPGSQRGTDTQYF
>TRBJ1-1|NA|TRBV18
CASSSGGLEGTEAFF
>TRBJ1-3|once|TRBV27
CASSLNGNSGNTIYF
>TRBJ1-6|few|TRBV19
CASSRPGRSPLHF
>TRBJ1-2|few|TRBV11-2
CASSLDVRVFGYTF
>TRBJ1-2|NA|TRBV4-1
CASSQGLGGYTF
>TRBJ1-1|NA|TRBV5-1
CASSLSGWGNTEAFF
>TRBJ1-5|NA|TRBV13
CASSQFRDRSNQPQHF
>TRBJ2-2|once|TRBV30
CAWTGRPGELFF
>TRBJ2-1|NA|TRBV7-3
CASSLDFYNEQFF
>TRBJ1-4|NA|TRBV28
CASGTGPHHEKLFF
>TRBJ2-7|NA|TRBV9
CASSVVADAGEQYF
>TRBJ2-3|NA|TRBV15
CATSYGAGSTDTQYF
>TRBJ2-2|NA|TRBV7-3
CASSFSTGELFF
>TRBJ1-5|once|TRBV4-2
CASSQRAEQPQHF
>TRBJ1-2|NA|TRBV27
CASSLRQGASYGYTF
>TRBJ2-5|NA|TRBV10-3
CAISESGTEETQYF
>TRBJ1-5|NA|TRBV27
CASSLGSNQPQHF
>TRBJ1-4|NA|TRBV30
CAWRRAGRTTNEKLFF
>TRBJ2-1|NA|TRBV19
CASRTSGGAGEQFF